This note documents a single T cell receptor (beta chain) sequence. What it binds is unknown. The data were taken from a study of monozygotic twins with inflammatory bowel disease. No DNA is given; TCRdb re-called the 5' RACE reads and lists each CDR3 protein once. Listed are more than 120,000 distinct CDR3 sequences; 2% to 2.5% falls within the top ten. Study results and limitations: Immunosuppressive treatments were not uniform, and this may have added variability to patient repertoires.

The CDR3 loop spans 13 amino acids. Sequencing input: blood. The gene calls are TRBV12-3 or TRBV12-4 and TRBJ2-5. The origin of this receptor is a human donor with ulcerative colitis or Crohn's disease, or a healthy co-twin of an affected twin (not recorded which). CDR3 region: CASSLATTETQYF.